The subject of this entry is one TCR beta chain. Its antigen is undetermined. Profiled with immunoSEQ multiplex PCR; TCRdb holds only in-frame clones, not every one. This sample yields roughly 2 million clones, of which roughly 94% are seen a single time; 0.1% to 0.15% belongs to the top ten. CDR1 and CDR2 (germline): SQVTM, ANQGSEA. This CDR3 spans 14 amino acids. The V end lost 2 bases, the J end lost 4 bases, and 11 bases lay between the germline ends. Donors had no recently reported acute infections or vaccinations and were HIV-negative. CD4+ cell separation produced CD45RA+ naive and CD45RA-negative memory subsets. This sample was taken from a study of shared clonotypes between healthy human individuals. Across the study: Three plates were used per donor for CD4 naive, three for CD4 memory, two for CD8 naive and one for CD8 memory.

Study-wide points: Sequencing of the sorted subsets was shown by rarefaction to be incomplete despite large depth.

Sequencing was performed on naive CD4+ T cells sorted from blood. As for subset: CD45RA+ positively selected. The V gene is TRBV29-1, the J gene TRBJ2-2, with D unresolved. The receptor comes from a young man in good health. The CDR3 region has the DNA TGCAGCGTTGAACCCCATCGAGCCACCGGGGAGCTGTTTTTT. Residues: CSVEPHRATGELFF.